The T cell receptor (beta chain) described here comes from a study of blood T cell repertoires in COVID-19. Points on this clone: One end of the junction varies from germline; a read error may be responsible.

The CDR3 loop spans 11 amino acids. CDR1 DFQATT and CDR2 SNEGSKA come from the germline V gene (reference sequence). Measured with immunoSEQ multiplex PCR; TCRdb has only the in-frame clones, and not every one. The table lists about 240,000 clones, roughly 80% of them singletons. Sequencing input: peripheral blood. V usage is TRBV20-1 and J usage is TRBJ1-4, with D tentatively TRBD1 (5 bases). The sequence came from a woman aged 18-29 years with acute or convalescent COVID-19. The CDR3 DNA sequence: TGCAGTGCTAGAGTACAGAGGGACTTTCCCTTT. This gives the protein CSARVQRDFPF.